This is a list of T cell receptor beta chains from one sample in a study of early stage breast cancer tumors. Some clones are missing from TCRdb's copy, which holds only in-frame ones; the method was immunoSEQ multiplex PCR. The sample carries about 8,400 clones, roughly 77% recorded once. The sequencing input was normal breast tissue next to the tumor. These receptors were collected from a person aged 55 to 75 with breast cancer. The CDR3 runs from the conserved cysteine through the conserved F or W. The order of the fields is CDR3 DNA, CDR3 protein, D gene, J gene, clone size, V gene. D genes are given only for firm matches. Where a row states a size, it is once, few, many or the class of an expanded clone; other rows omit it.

cdr3_nt: TGTGCCAGTAGTATCAGAAACAAACAGGGGCCCCCGGGGGAAAAACTGTTTTTT
cdr3_aa: CASSIRNKQGPPGEKLFF
d_call: TRBD1
j_call: TRBJ1-4
clone_size: once
v_call: TRBV19

cdr3_nt: TGTGCCAGCACCGTCTGCCGGGACAGAAGCACAGATACGCAGTATTTT
cdr3_aa: CASTVCRDRSTDTQYF
d_call: TRBD1
j_call: TRBJ2-3
clone_size: -
v_call: TRBV28

cdr3_nt: TGCGCCAGCAGCCAAGCCTCTGCGGGAGGGCCCAATGAGCAGTTCTTC
cdr3_aa: CASSQASAGGPNEQFF
d_call: TRBD2
j_call: TRBJ2-1
clone_size: once
v_call: TRBV4-1

cdr3_nt: TGTGCCAGCAGTCTCACCCGTCTCGGGCAGTATTTT
cdr3_aa: CASSLTRLGQYF
d_call: -
j_call: TRBJ2-3
clone_size: -
v_call: TRBV28

cdr3_nt: TGTGCCAGCAGCCACCTGGGACGCCGGAGCTCCTACGAGCAGTACTTC
cdr3_aa: CASSHLGRRSSYEQYF
d_call: -
j_call: TRBJ2-7
clone_size: -
v_call: TRBV14

cdr3_nt: TGCGCCAGCAGCCCCAGACAGGGCGAGACCCAGTACTTC
cdr3_aa: CASSPRQGETQYF
d_call: TRBD1
j_call: TRBJ2-5
clone_size: -
v_call: TRBV4-1

cdr3_nt: TGTGCCAGCAACCTACTCCGGGACACCAACTCCTACGAGCAGTACTTC
cdr3_aa: CASNLLRDTNSYEQYF
d_call: -
j_call: TRBJ2-7
clone_size: few
v_call: TRBV13

cdr3_nt: TGTGCCAGCAGCGAACATCCCTACGAGCAGTACTTC
cdr3_aa: CASSEHPYEQYF
d_call: -
j_call: TRBJ2-7
clone_size: -
v_call: TRBV2

cdr3_nt: TGTGCCATCAGTGAGTCAGCAGGGACAGGGTTCTACGAGCAGTACTTC
cdr3_aa: CAISESAGTGFYEQYF
d_call: TRBD1
j_call: TRBJ2-7
clone_size: -
v_call: TRBV10-3

cdr3_nt: TGTGCCAGCACAGCAGGCACTGAGCAGTACTTC
cdr3_aa: CASTAGTEQYF
d_call: -
j_call: TRBJ2-7
clone_size: -
v_call: TRBV21-1

cdr3_nt: TGTGCCAGTAGTAAGTCTGGAGCGGGGGGCCTAGCAGATACGCAGTATTTT
cdr3_aa: CASSKSGAGGLADTQYF
d_call: TRBD2
j_call: TRBJ2-3
clone_size: -
v_call: TRBV19

cdr3_nt: TGTGCCAGCAGCAGGGACGGCAGCAATCAGCCCCAGCATTTT
cdr3_aa: CASSRDGSNQPQHF
d_call: -
j_call: TRBJ1-5
clone_size: -
v_call: TRBV6-1

cdr3_nt: TGTGCCAGTACCCTAAGTGGAGCTTCGGATGAGCAGTTCTTC
cdr3_aa: CASTLSGASDEQFF
d_call: -
j_call: TRBJ2-1
clone_size: medium-sized
v_call: TRBV19

cdr3_nt: TGTGCCAGCAGCTTGGCCGGGACAGGGACTGATAGCAATCAGCCCCAGCATTTT
cdr3_aa: CASSLAGTGTDSNQPQHF
d_call: TRBD1
j_call: TRBJ1-5
clone_size: -
v_call: TRBV7-9

cdr3_nt: TGTGCCATCAGTGGGGCAGGTGGGGTGAATTCACCCCTCCACTTT
cdr3_aa: CAISGAGGVNSPLHF
d_call: -
j_call: TRBJ1-6
clone_size: -
v_call: TRBV10-3

cdr3_nt: TGTGCCACCAGCAGAGTAGCGGGAAAATACAATGAGCAGTTCTTC
cdr3_aa: CATSRVAGKYNEQFF
d_call: TRBD2
j_call: TRBJ2-1
clone_size: -
v_call: TRBV15

cdr3_nt: TGTGCCAGCAGCCCCACGACGGATGAAGCTTTCTTT
cdr3_aa: CASSPTTDEAFF
d_call: -
j_call: TRBJ1-1
clone_size: -
v_call: TRBV7-9

cdr3_nt: TGTGCCAGCAGCTTAGCCGCGTTATGGGACAATGCCTACGAGCAGTACTTC
cdr3_aa: CASSLAALWDNAYEQYF
d_call: -
j_call: TRBJ2-7
clone_size: -
v_call: TRBV7-9

cdr3_nt: TGCGCCAGCAGCCAAGAATATTCAGAAGGCTACACCTTC
cdr3_aa: CASSQEYSEGYTF
d_call: -
j_call: TRBJ1-2
clone_size: -
v_call: TRBV4-1

cdr3_nt: TGTGCCTGGAGTGTACTGTGGGGCACCGGGGAGCTGTTTTTT
cdr3_aa: CAWSVLWGTGELFF
d_call: -
j_call: TRBJ2-2
clone_size: -
v_call: TRBV30

cdr3_nt: TGTGCCAGCAGTTACCCAGGAGTGGGGGGGAACTACGAGCAGTACTTC
cdr3_aa: CASSYPGVGGNYEQYF
d_call: TRBD2
j_call: TRBJ2-7
clone_size: -
v_call: TRBV6-5

cdr3_nt: TGTGCCAGCAGCTTAGTTGGTAGTGGGACTAGCCTCTACAATGAGCAGTTCTTC
cdr3_aa: CASSLVGSGTSLYNEQFF
d_call: TRBD2
j_call: TRBJ2-1
clone_size: once
v_call: TRBV7-9

cdr3_nt: TGTGCCAGCAGCTTAAGGGCCAGAAACACTGAAGCTTTCTTT
cdr3_aa: CASSLRARNTEAFF
d_call: -
j_call: TRBJ1-1
clone_size: -
v_call: TRBV13

cdr3_nt: TGTGCCAGCTCACCAGGAGGAGTGAACACTGAAGCTTTCTTT
cdr3_aa: CASSPGGVNTEAFF
d_call: -
j_call: TRBJ1-1
clone_size: -
v_call: TRBV18

cdr3_nt: TGTGCCAGCAGAAAATCAGGGCGCACTGAAGCTTTCTTT
cdr3_aa: CASRKSGRTEAFF
d_call: -
j_call: TRBJ1-1
clone_size: few
v_call: TRBV6-5

cdr3_nt: TGCGCCAGCAGCCAGGGGACTAGCGGGGGGCGGTATTTGGAGACCCAGTACTTC
cdr3_aa: CASSQGTSGGRYLETQYF
d_call: TRBD2
j_call: TRBJ2-5
clone_size: -
v_call: TRBV5-1

cdr3_nt: TGCAGCGTTGCGACAGGGGCGACGAACAGGGAAGCTTTCTTT
cdr3_aa: CSVATGATNREAFF
d_call: TRBD1
j_call: TRBJ1-1
clone_size: large
v_call: TRBV29-1

cdr3_nt: TGTGCCAGTAGTAGAGCGTTTGAAGCTTTCTTT
cdr3_aa: CASSRAFEAFF
d_call: -
j_call: TRBJ1-1
clone_size: -
v_call: TRBV19

cdr3_nt: TGTGCCAGTCACGAACAGGGGGCGCAGAATGAGCAGTTCTTC
cdr3_aa: CASHEQGAQNEQFF
d_call: TRBD1
j_call: TRBJ2-1
clone_size: -
v_call: TRBV6-5

cdr3_nt: TGTGCCAGCAGCAAAGACACGAACACTGAAGCTTTCTTT
cdr3_aa: CASSKDTNTEAFF
d_call: -
j_call: TRBJ1-1
clone_size: -
v_call: TRBV7-6

cdr3_nt: TGTGCCATCAGTGGGCAGACTAGCGGGATACCCTACGAGCAGTACTTC
cdr3_aa: CAISGQTSGIPYEQYF
d_call: TRBD2
j_call: TRBJ2-7
clone_size: -
v_call: TRBV10-3

cdr3_nt: TGTGCCAGCAGTTGGACAGGGTTCGATGAGCAGTTCTTC
cdr3_aa: CASSWTGFDEQFF
d_call: TRBD1
j_call: TRBJ2-1
clone_size: -
v_call: TRBV28

cdr3_nt: TGTGCCAGCAGCTTCCGAGCGGTGAACACTGAAGCTTTCTTT
cdr3_aa: CASSFRAVNTEAFF
d_call: -
j_call: TRBJ1-1
clone_size: -
v_call: TRBV13

cdr3_nt: TGTGCCAGCAGTAAACACGAGAACACTGAAGCTTTCTTT
cdr3_aa: CASSKHENTEAFF
d_call: -
j_call: TRBJ1-1
clone_size: -
v_call: TRBV6-6

cdr3_nt: TGTGCCAGCTCACTAGGACAGAACTATGGCTACACCTTC
cdr3_aa: CASSLGQNYGYTF
d_call: -
j_call: TRBJ1-2
clone_size: -
v_call: TRBV18

cdr3_nt: TGTGCCAGCAGCCGAAGCGGGAGGGGTAACGGTGAGCAGTTCTTC
cdr3_aa: CASSRSGRGNGEQFF
d_call: TRBD2
j_call: TRBJ2-1
clone_size: -
v_call: TRBV7-2

cdr3_nt: TGTGCCAGCAGTAACCCCACGGGATCGCACCTTGAAGCTTTCTTT
cdr3_aa: CASSNPTGSHLEAFF
d_call: -
j_call: TRBJ1-1
clone_size: -
v_call: TRBV6-5

cdr3_nt: TGTGCCAGCACCTGGGGGACAGCCTACAATGAGCAGTTCTTC
cdr3_aa: CASTWGTAYNEQFF
d_call: TRBD1
j_call: TRBJ2-1
clone_size: -
v_call: TRBV19

cdr3_nt: TGTGCCAGCAGTCAGGGTATCAATCAGCCCCAGCATTTT
cdr3_aa: CASSQGINQPQHF
d_call: -
j_call: TRBJ1-5
clone_size: medium-sized
v_call: TRBV27

cdr3_nt: TGTGCCAGCAGCCCCGGGACGGCTATGAACACTGAAGCTTTCTTT
cdr3_aa: CASSPGTAMNTEAFF
d_call: -
j_call: TRBJ1-1
clone_size: few
v_call: TRBV9

cdr3_nt: TGTGCCAGCAGTGAAGCAGTGATGGCGGAAGGAAACACCATATATTTT
cdr3_aa: CASSEAVMAEGNTIYF
d_call: -
j_call: TRBJ1-3
clone_size: -
v_call: TRBV6-1

cdr3_nt: TGTGCCAGCAGCGCCAGGGGAAGTGCCGGGGAGCTGTTTTTT
cdr3_aa: CASSARGSAGELFF
d_call: -
j_call: TRBJ2-2
clone_size: -
v_call: TRBV7-3

cdr3_nt: TGTGCCAGCAGTTCGGACAGGGTGCCCGCCGAGCAGTACTTC
cdr3_aa: CASSSDRVPAEQYF
d_call: TRBD1
j_call: TRBJ2-7
clone_size: -
v_call: TRBV6-1

cdr3_nt: TGTGCCAGCAGCAGGGTAAGCAATCAGCCCCAGCATTTT
cdr3_aa: CASSRVSNQPQHF
d_call: -
j_call: TRBJ1-5
clone_size: once
v_call: TRBV2

cdr3_nt: TGTGCCAGCAGCTTTCCTCTCCAGGCGACTGAAGCTTTCTTT
cdr3_aa: CASSFPLQATEAFF
d_call: -
j_call: TRBJ1-1
clone_size: few
v_call: TRBV7-9

cdr3_nt: TGTGCCAGCAGCCGCGGGACGGTTGACAATCAGCCCCAGCATTTT
cdr3_aa: CASSRGTVDNQPQHF
d_call: -
j_call: TRBJ1-5
clone_size: -
v_call: TRBV7-9

cdr3_nt: TGTGCCTCCCGATCCCGGACAGCGAACACTGAAGCTTTCTTT
cdr3_aa: CASRSRTANTEAFF
d_call: -
j_call: TRBJ1-1
clone_size: few
v_call: TRBV2

cdr3_nt: TGTGCCATCAGTGCGCCGGGACGGCAAACCCTCCATGGCTCTGGAAACACCATATATTTT
cdr3_aa: CAISAPGRQTLHGSGNTIYF
d_call: -
j_call: TRBJ1-3
clone_size: -
v_call: TRBV10-3

cdr3_nt: TGCGCCAGCAGCCTGGGACTAGGACCCTATTATGAGCAGTTCTTC
cdr3_aa: CASSLGLGPYYEQFF
d_call: TRBD2
j_call: TRBJ2-1
clone_size: -
v_call: TRBV5-1

cdr3_nt: TGCGCCAGCAGCTCGAGCCAGACAGGGCCCCCCTCTGGGGCCAACGTCCTGACTTTC
cdr3_aa: CASSSSQTGPPSGANVLTF
d_call: TRBD1
j_call: TRBJ2-6
clone_size: -
v_call: TRBV5-1

cdr3_nt: TGTGCCAGCAGTTACTCGGGGGGGCGGAGCAATCAGCCCCAGCATTTT
cdr3_aa: CASSYSGGRSNQPQHF
d_call: -
j_call: TRBJ1-5
clone_size: few
v_call: TRBV6-6

cdr3_nt: TGCGCCAGCAGCCAACTACCGACAGGGGGCTACGAGCAGTACTTC
cdr3_aa: CASSQLPTGGYEQYF
d_call: TRBD1
j_call: TRBJ2-7
clone_size: -
v_call: TRBV4-1

cdr3_nt: TGTGCTAGTGGTTTTGGTTCGGGATTCAGGGCCACCGGGGAGCTGTTTTTT
cdr3_aa: CASGFGSGFRATGELFF
d_call: -
j_call: TRBJ2-2
clone_size: -
v_call: TRBV12-5

cdr3_nt: TGTGCCAGCAGATTAGACGGACTCCGAAGCACTGAAGCTTTCTTT
cdr3_aa: CASRLDGLRSTEAFF
d_call: -
j_call: TRBJ1-1
clone_size: -
v_call: TRBV6-5

cdr3_nt: TGTGCCAGCAGCTCTACCACCGGTGAACGAGATACGCAGTATTTT
cdr3_aa: CASSSTTGERDTQYF
d_call: -
j_call: TRBJ2-3
clone_size: -
v_call: TRBV11-3